The 27 T cell receptor beta chains in this list originate from one sample, sequenced in a study of blood T cell repertoires in COVID-19. TCRdb's copy holds only in-frame clones and misses some; the assay was immunoSEQ multiplex PCR. The sample lists approximately 180,000 clones, around 73% occurring once. The sample comprised PBMCs or T cells enriched from blood (not recorded which). The receptors shown here come from a woman between 50 and 59 years old who had recovered from COVID-19.

This chain links TRBV5-1 with TRBJ1-1; TRBD1 is a possible D gene (6 bases). V was cut by 5 bases and J by 0 bases, with 11 bases left in between. The germline V gene has CDR1 SGHRS and CDR2 YFSETQ. This CDR3 has 14 amino acids. The DNA of the CDR3 is TGCGCCAGCAGTGTAGGGGGATTGAACACTGAAGCTTTCTTT. Translation gives CASSVGGLNTEAFF.

The gene calls are TRBV13 and TRBJ2-7; D unresolved. This CDR3 comprises 11 residues. CDR1 and CDR2 (germline): PRHDT, FYEKMQ (reference sequence). The V gene lost 3 bases and the J gene lost 4 bases, with 4 bases spanning the gap. This CDR3 is CASSLTYEQYF. The CDR3 DNA reads as TGTGCCAGCAGCTTGACATACGAGCAGTACTTC.

This clone was counted between two and nine times. J is TRBJ1-2 and V is TRBV18, with D unclear. V shed 3 bases and J shed 4 bases, with 12 bases lying between them. The germline V gene has CDR1 KGHSH and CDR2 LQKENI. This CDR3 spans 14 amino acids. The CDR3 nucleotides are TGTGCCAGCTCACCGGGAGGCAGAGTCTATGGCTACACCTTC. Translating it yields CASSPGGRVYGYTF.

The chain has TRBV24-1 and TRBJ2-3; maybe TRBD2 (5 bases). The germline CDR1 and CDR2 sequences are KGHDR and SFDVKD. The ends were cut back, 6 bases at V and 4 bases at J, with 7 bases in the middle. This CDR3 is built from 12 residues. The CDR3 loop is CATSLASDTQYF. The CDR3 DNA sequence: TGTGCCACCAGTCTAGCATCAGATACGCAGTATTTT.

The rearrangement uses TRBV25-1 and TRBJ2-3, with 9 bases aligning to TRBD1. Losses at the gene ends were 3 bases for V and 0 bases for J; bases not matched to a gene: 1. The V gene's germline CDR1 is MGHDK and CDR2 SYGVNS. The CDR3 totals 15 residues. The CDR3 is CASSEGTGSTDTQYF. The CDR3, as DNA: TGTGCCAGCAGTGAGGGGACAGGGAGCACAGATACGCAGTATTTT.

The V call is TRBV4-2, the J call TRBJ2-1; perhaps TRBD2 as D (6 bases). The CDR3 spans 17 residues. Between the trimmed V and J ends, which lost 4 bases and 0 bases, there was a span of 16 bases. Looked up from germline, CDR1 is LGHNA and CDR2 is YNFKEQ. CDR3 bases: TGTGCCAGCAGCCTAACCTACGGGGGAAGCTCCTACAATGAGCAGTTCTTC. Its protein is CASSLTYGGSSYNEQFF.

This chain connects TRBV29-1 to TRBJ1-2, with a weak D call TRBD1 (6 bases). Between the trimmed V and J ends, which lost 1 base and 4 bases, there was a span of 13 bases. Germline V lookup: CDR1 SQVTM, CDR2 ANQGSEA. This CDR3 has 14 amino acids. Here the CDR3 reads CSVEAAGDLYGYTF. DNA of the CDR3: TGCAGCGTTGAAGCGGCAGGGGACCTCTATGGCTACACCTTC.

The V gene is TRBV28, the J gene TRBJ2-7; 8 positions agree with TRBD2. V trimming: 4 bases; J trimming: 0 bases; junction bases outside the gene matches: 14. The CDR3 spans 18 residues. Germline CDR1 is MDHEN and CDR2 is SYDVKM. Written as DNA, the CDR3 is TGTGCCAGCAGTTCTCACCGCGGCCAAGCGGGGGCCTCCTACGAGCAGTACTTC. Translating it yields CASSSHRGQAGASYEQYF.

This clone came up a few times. This sequence joins TRBV5-1 and TRBJ2-1; no clear D. V was clipped by 4 bases and J by 4 bases, with 18 bases between them. The germline gives CDR1 SGHRS, CDR2 YFSETQ. The CDR3 sequence is 16 residues long. The CDR3 here is CASSETTKRAYNEQFF. The CDR3 DNA follows: TGCGCCAGCAGCGAAACTACAAAACGAGCGTACAATGAGCAGTTCTTC. Full variable domain (missing parts from reference TRBV5-1 and TRBJ2-1): KAGVTQTPRYLIKTRGQQVTLSCSPISGHRSVSWYQQTPGQGLQFLFEYFSETQRNKGNFPGRFSGRQFSNSRSEMNVSTLELGDSALYLCASSETTKRAYNEQFFGPGTRLTVL.

The rearrangement joins TRBV12-3 or TRBV12-4 to TRBJ2-1, with a possible D match to TRBD2 (6 bases). Trimming shortened V by 7 bases and J by 4 bases, and 11 bases separated the two germline ends. The CDR3 consists of 13 residues. CDR3 protein: CASKGSGYNEQFF. The DNA for the CDR3 is TGTGCCAGCAAGGGTAGCGGTTACAATGAGCAGTTCTTC.

The chain recombines TRBV5-1 with TRBJ1-2; possibly TRBD1 for D (5 bases). CDR3 length equals 15 residues. CDR1 is SGHRS, CDR2 YFSETQ, per germline. The ends were cut back, 7 bases at V and 1 base at J, with 17 bases in the middle. CDR3 bases: TGCGCCAGCTCATCAGGGCGGACCATTAACTATGGCTACACCTTC. This translates into CASSSGRTINYGYTF. The variable domain in full, completed from reference TRBV5-1 and TRBJ1-2, reads KAGVTQTPRYLIKTRGQQVTLSCSPISGHRSVSWYQQTPGQGLQFLFEYFSETQRNKGNFPGRFSGRQFSNSRSEMNVSTLELGDSALYLCASSSGRTINYGYTFGSGTRLTVV.

The chain uses TRBV4-1 and TRBJ2-2; D possibly corresponds to TRBD1 (5 bases). From germline, CDR1 is MGHRA and CDR2 YSYEKL. Trimming removed 4 bases at V and 7 bases at J, with 16 bases between. This CDR3 region has 15 residues. The CDR3 loop is CASSPGNLGHGELFF. The CDR3 DNA sequence: TGCGCCAGCAGCCCAGGGAATTTGGGTCACGGGGAGCTGTTTTTT.

This clone was observed a handful of times. The chain uses TRBV18 and TRBJ1-6; 7 bases fit TRBD1. From germline, CDR1 is KGHSH and CDR2 LQKENI. This CDR3 is built from 16 residues. V dropped 6 bases and J dropped 1; count of bases not matched to a gene: 6. The CDR3, as DNA: TGTGCCAGCTCCCCAACAGGGGAGTCCTATAATTCACCCCTCCACTTT. Translating it yields CASSPTGESYNSPLHF. The full variable domain, in which reference TRBV18 and TRBJ1-6 provide the parts outside the CDR3, is NAGVMQNPRHLVRRRGQEARLRCSPMKGHSHVYWYRQLPEEGLKFMVYLQKENIIDESGMPKERFSAEFPKEGPSILRIQQVVRGDSAAYFCASSPTGESYNSPLHFGNGTRLTVT.

This clone was seen repeatedly, ten times or more. The V and J genes are TRBV28 and TRBJ2-5; D may be TRBD1 (6 bases). Trimming removed 5 bases from V and 9 bases from J, with 13 bases in between. Germline CDR1 MDHEN, CDR2 SYDVKM. The CDR3 has 12 amino acids. In DNA form, the CDR3 reads TGTGCCAGCAGTACACAGGGTTGGGCCCAGTACTTC. Residues: CASSTQGWAQYF.

J is TRBJ2-7 and V is TRBV7-9, with 9 nucleotides matching TRBD1. This CDR3 contains 13 residues. CDR1 is SEHNR, CDR2 FQNEAQ, per germline (reference sequence). V lost 3 bases and J lost 6; bases outside the gene matches: 3. In DNA form, the CDR3 reads TGTGCCAGCAGCTTCGGGACAGGGATCGAGCAGTACTTC. This translates into CASSFGTGIEQYF. Combining the CDR3 with reference TRBV7-9 and TRBJ2-7 gives the whole variable domain DTGVSQNPRHKITKRGQNVTFRCDPISEHNRLYWYRQTLGQGPEFLTYFQNEAQLEKSRLLSDRFSAERPKGSFSTLEIQRTEQGDSAMYLCASSFGTGIEQYFGPGTRLTVT.

The chain links TRBV6-2 or TRBV6-3 to TRBJ2-2; tentative D call: TRBD1 (6 bases). Per germline, CDR1 MNHEY and CDR2 SVGEGT. This CDR3 is built from 16 residues. With 3 bases removed from V and 3 bases from J, the gap between germline ends came to 14 bases. The DNA for the CDR3 is TGTGCCAGCAGTTATGACAGGTTCCGGGACACCGGGGAGCTGTTTTTT. It encodes CASSYDRFRDTGELFF.

V and J are TRBV5-6 and TRBJ2-3, with TRBD1 matching over 10 bases. The trim removed 1 base at V and 4 bases at J, leaving 9 bases unmatched. This CDR3 is built from 17 residues. Per germline, CDR1 SGHDT and CDR2 YYEEEE. The DNA of the CDR3 is TGTGCCAGCAGCTTGTTCCGAGGACAGGGGGAATCAGATACGCAGTATTTT. Protein product: CASSLFRGQGESDTQYF.

The V call is TRBV7-8, the J call TRBJ1-6; possibly TRBD1 for D (5 bases). V was pared by 7 bases and J by 2 bases, with 12 bases between. This CDR3 is built from 15 residues. Germline CDR1 and CDR2: SGHVS and FQNEAQ. CDR3 loop: CASNRGGAYNSPLHF. In DNA, the CDR3 is TGTGCCAGCAACCGGGGGGGGGCCTATAATTCACCCCTCCACTTT.

The chain has TRBV24-1 and TRBJ1-2; the D is unclear. CDR1 is KGHDR, CDR2 SFDVKD, per germline. This CDR3 region has 14 residues. V shed 4 bases and J shed 2 bases, with 10 bases lying between them. The CDR3 DNA follows: TGTGCCACCAGTGACTTCGACACGAACTATGGCTACACCTTC. Amino acid sequence: CATSDFDTNYGYTF.

The CDR3 spells CASSSLVQGRHQPQHF. CDR3 nucleotides: TGTGCCAGCAGTTCCCTCGTACAGGGGAGGCATCAGCCCCAGCATTTT. The gene calls are TRBV28 and TRBJ1-5; TRBD1 matches at 7 bases. The CDR3 is made up of 16 amino acids. The ends lost 4 bases at V and 5 bases at J; junction bases unmatched: 11. In germline, CDR1 is MDHEN, CDR2 SYDVKM.

The chain links TRBV5-6 to TRBJ1-2, with D hard to call. The ends were cut back, 3 bases at V and 4 bases at J, with 7 bases in the middle. The CDR3 length is 12 residues. The germline CDR1 and CDR2 sequences are SGHDT and YYEEEE. CDR3 nucleotides: TGTGCCAGCAGCTCCTACAGCTATGGCTACACCTTC. Translated, it gives CASSSYSYGYTF.

The chain links TRBV10-2 to TRBJ2-7; 11 bases are shared with TRBD2. The CDR3 has 14 residues. Germline V lookup: CDR1 WSHSY, CDR2 SAAADI. The V segment lost 8 bases and the J segment 4 bases; nucleotides outside the gene matches: 7. CDR3 nucleotide sequence: TGCGCCAGCGGGCCGGGACTAGCGGAATACGAGCAGTACTTC. This translates into CASGPGLAEYEQYF.

This clone was seen many times. V and J are TRBV5-1 and TRBJ2-1; 13 bases line up with TRBD2. With V trimmed by 0 bases and J by 0 bases, 3 bases remained unmatched. The CDR3 covers 18 residues. The germline V gene encodes CDR1 SGHRS and CDR2 YFSETQ. CDR3: CASSLERLAGGSYNEQFF. CDR3 DNA sequence: TGCGCCAGCAGCTTGGAGCGACTAGCGGGGGGCTCCTACAATGAGCAGTTCTTC.

This clone was seen a handful of times. V is TRBV29-1 and J is TRBJ1-1, with D unresolved. The CDR3 is 12 amino acids. The V end lost 7 bases, the J end lost 4 bases, and 13 bases lay between the germline ends. Germline CDR1 and CDR2: SQVTM and ANQGSEA. In DNA form, the CDR3 reads TGCAGCGCCGGAGAGGCTTCCACTGAAGCTTTCTTT. It yields the protein CSAGEASTEAFF.

The CDR3 here is CASSLLATQYF. In DNA form, the CDR3 reads TGTGCCAGCAGCTTATTAGCGACCCAGTACTTC. This chain links TRBV11-2 with TRBJ2-5; D is unclear. Trimming shortened V by 2 bases and J by 7 bases, and 5 bases separated the two germline ends. The CDR3 totals 11 residues. Germline V gene sequence: CDR1 SGHAT, CDR2 FQNNGV. The full variable domain, its missing parts supplied by reference TRBV11-2 and TRBJ2-5, is EAGVAQSPRYKIIEKRQSVAFWCNPISGHATLYWYQQILGQGPKLLIQFQNNGVVDDSQLPKDRFSAERLKGVDSTLKIQPAKLEDSAVYLCASSLLATQYFGPGTRLLVL.

The chain has TRBV5-1 and TRBJ1-6; D not certain. Trimming shortened V by 4 bases and J by 3 bases, and 11 bases separated the two germline ends. From germline, CDR1 is SGHRS and CDR2 YFSETQ. This CDR3 contains 15 residues. The CDR3 sequence: CASSEDGDYNSPLHF. The DNA for the CDR3 is TGCGCCAGCAGCGAGGACGGGGACTATAATTCACCCCTCCACTTT.

Note on this clone: Other nucleotide sequences in the sample specify the same CDR3. The CDR3 loop reads CAWTRGLNTEAFF. DNA for the CDR3: TGTGCCTGGACTAGAGGATTGAACACTGAAGCTTTCTTT. This chain uses TRBV30 with TRBJ1-1, with D unclear. V shed 4 bases and J shed 0 bases, with 9 bases lying between them. The CDR3 is 13 amino acids. CDR1 GTSNPN and CDR2 SVGIG come from the germline V gene (reference sequence).